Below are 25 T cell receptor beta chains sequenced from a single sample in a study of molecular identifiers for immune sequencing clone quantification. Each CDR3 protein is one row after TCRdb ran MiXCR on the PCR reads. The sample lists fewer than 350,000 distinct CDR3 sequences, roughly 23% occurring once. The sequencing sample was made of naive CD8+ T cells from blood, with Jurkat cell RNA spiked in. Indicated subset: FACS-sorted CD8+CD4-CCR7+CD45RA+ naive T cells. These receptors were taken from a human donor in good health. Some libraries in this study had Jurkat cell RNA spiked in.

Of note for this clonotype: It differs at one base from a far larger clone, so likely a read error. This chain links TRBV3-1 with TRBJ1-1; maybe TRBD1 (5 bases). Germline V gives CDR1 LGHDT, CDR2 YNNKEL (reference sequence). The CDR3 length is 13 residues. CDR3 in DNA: TGTGCCGGCAGCCCGACAGTGAACACTGAAGCTTTCTTT. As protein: CAGSPTVNTEAFF.

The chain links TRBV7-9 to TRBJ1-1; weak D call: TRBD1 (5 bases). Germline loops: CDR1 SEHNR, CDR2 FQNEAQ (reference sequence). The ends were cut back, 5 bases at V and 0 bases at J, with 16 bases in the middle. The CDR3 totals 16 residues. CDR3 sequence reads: CASSPRGDSVNTEAFF. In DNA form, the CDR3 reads TGTGCCAGCAGCCCCCGGGGGGATTCGGTGAACACTGAAGCTTTCTTT.

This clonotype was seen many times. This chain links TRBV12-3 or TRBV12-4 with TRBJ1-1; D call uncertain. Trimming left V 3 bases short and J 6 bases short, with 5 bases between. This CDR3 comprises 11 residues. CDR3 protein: CASSFGSEAFF. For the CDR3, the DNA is TGTGCCAGCAGTTTCGGGTCTGAAGCTTTCTTT.

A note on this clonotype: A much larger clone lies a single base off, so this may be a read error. The CDR3 region is CASSLVQGGSPFHF. CDR3 in DNA: TGTGCCAGCAGCTTAGTACAGGGCGGCTCACCCTTCCACTTT. The rearrangement links TRBV7-9 to TRBJ1-6; D might be TRBD1 (6 bases). Germline V lookup: CDR1 SEHNR, CDR2 FQNEAQ (reference sequence). The CDR3 sequence is 14 residues long.

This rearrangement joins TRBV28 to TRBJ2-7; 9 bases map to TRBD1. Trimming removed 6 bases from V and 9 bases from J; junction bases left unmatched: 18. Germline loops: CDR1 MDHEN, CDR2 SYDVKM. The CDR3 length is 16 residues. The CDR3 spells CASSPLPGTGINGQYF. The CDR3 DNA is TGTGCCAGCAGCCCATTGCCCGGGACAGGGATCAACGGGCAGTACTTC.

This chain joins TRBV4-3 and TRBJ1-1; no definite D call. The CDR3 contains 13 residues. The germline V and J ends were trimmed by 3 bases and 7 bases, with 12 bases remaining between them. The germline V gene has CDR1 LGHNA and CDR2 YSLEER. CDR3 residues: CASSHGTWGEAFF. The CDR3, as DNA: TGCGCCAGCAGCCATGGAACTTGGGGTGAAGCTTTCTTT.

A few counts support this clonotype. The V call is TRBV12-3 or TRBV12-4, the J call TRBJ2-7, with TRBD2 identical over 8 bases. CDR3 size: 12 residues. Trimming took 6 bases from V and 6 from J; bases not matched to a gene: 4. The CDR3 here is CASSNGGAEQYF. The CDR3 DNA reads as TGTGCCAGCAGCAACGGGGGGGCCGAGCAGTACTTC.

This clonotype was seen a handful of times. The CDR3 spells CASSPYLGQGISYEQYF. The CDR3 region has the DNA TGTGCCAGCAGCCCATACCTAGGACAGGGGATTTCCTACGAGCAGTACTTC. J is TRBJ2-7 and V is TRBV7-2; 9 bases line up with TRBD1. CDR3 length: 17 residues. With 5 bases clipped from V and 1 base from J, the junction kept 12 bases outside the gene matches. Germline values: CDR1 SGHTA, CDR2 FQGNSA.

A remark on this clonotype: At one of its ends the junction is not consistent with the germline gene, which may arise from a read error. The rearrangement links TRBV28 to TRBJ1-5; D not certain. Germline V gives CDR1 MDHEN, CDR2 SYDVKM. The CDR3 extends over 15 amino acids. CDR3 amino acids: CASSSVPPGNQPRHF. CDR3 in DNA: TGTGCCAGCAGTTCCGTCCCCCCGGGGAATCAGCCCCGGCATTTT.

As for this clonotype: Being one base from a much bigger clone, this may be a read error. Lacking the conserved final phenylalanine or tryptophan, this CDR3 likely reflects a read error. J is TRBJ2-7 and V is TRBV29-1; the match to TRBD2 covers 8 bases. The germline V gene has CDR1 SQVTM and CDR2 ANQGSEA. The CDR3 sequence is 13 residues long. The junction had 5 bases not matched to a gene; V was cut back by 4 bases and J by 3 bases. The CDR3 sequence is CSVVRREGYEQYY. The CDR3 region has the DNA TGCAGCGTTGTCCGCCGGGAGGGCTACGAGCAGTACTAC.

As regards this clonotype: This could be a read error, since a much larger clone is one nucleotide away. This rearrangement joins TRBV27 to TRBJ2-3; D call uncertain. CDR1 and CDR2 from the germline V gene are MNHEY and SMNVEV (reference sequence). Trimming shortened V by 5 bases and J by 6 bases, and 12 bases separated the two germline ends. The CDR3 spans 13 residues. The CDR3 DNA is TGTGCCAGCAGTGAAATACGCGCGGATACGCAGTATTTT. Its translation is CASSEIRADTQYF.

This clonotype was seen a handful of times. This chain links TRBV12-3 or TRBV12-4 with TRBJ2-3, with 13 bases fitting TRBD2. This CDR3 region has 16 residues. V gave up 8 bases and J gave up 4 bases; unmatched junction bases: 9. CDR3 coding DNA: TGTGCCAGCCGAGGGAGACTAGCGGGGGGAGCAGATACGCAGTATTTT. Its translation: CASRGRLAGGADTQYF.

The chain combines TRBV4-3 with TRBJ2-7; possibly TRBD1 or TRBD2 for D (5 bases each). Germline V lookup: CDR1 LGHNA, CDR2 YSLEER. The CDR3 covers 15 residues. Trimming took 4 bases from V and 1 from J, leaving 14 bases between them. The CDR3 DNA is TGCGCCAGCAGCCTCGAGAGGGGTCCATCCTACGAGCAGTACTTC. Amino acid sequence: CASSLERGPSYEQYF.

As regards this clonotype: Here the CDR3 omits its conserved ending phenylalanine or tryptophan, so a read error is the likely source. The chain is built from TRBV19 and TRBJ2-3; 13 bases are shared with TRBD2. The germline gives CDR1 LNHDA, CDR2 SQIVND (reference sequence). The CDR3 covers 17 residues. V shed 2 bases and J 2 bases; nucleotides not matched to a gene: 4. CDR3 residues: CASSITTSGGPTDTQYL. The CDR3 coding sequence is TGTGCCAGTAGTATAACGACTAGCGGGGGGCCCACAGATACGCAGTATCTT.

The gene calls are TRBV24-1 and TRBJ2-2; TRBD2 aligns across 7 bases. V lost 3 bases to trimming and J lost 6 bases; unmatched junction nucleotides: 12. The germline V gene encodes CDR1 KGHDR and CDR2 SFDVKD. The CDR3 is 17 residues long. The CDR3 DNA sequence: TGTGCCACCAGTGATACTGGAGCGGGATCGGGCGCCGGGGAGCTGTTTTTT. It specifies CATSDTGAGSGAGELFF.

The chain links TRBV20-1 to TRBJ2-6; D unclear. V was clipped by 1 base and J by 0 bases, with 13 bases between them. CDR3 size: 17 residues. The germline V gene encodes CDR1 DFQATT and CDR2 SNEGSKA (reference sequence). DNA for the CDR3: TGCAGTGCTAGAGGTCAGAGAACAAGCTCTGGGGCCAACGTCCTGACTTTC. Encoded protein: CSARGQRTSSGANVLTF.

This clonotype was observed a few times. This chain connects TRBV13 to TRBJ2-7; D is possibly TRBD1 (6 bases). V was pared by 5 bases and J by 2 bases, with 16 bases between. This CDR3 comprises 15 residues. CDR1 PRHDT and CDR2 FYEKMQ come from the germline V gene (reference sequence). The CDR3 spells CASSPRTVSAYEQYF. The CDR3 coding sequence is TGTGCCAGCAGCCCCCGGACAGTTTCTGCCTACGAGCAGTACTTC.

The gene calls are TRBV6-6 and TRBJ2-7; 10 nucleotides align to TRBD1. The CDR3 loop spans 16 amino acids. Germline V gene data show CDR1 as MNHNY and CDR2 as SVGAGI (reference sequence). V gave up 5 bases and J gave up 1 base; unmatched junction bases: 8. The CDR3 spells CASSTPGQGESYEQYF. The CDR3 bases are TGTGCCAGCAGTACCCCCGGACAGGGGGAGTCCTACGAGCAGTACTTC.

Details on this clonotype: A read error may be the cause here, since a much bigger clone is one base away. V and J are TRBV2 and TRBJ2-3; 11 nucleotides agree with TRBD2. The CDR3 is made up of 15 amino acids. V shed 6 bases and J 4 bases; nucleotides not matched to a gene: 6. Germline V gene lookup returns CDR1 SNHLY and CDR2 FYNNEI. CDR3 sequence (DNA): TGTGCCAGCAGGGCGACTAGCGGGACTGCAGATACGCAGTATTTT. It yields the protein CASRATSGTADTQYF. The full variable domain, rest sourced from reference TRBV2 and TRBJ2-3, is EPEVTQTPSHQVTQMGQEVILRCVPISNHLYFYWYRQILGQKVEFLVSFYNNEISEKSEIFDDQFSVERPDGSNFTLKIRSTKLEDSAMYFCASRATSGTADTQYFGPGTRLTVL.

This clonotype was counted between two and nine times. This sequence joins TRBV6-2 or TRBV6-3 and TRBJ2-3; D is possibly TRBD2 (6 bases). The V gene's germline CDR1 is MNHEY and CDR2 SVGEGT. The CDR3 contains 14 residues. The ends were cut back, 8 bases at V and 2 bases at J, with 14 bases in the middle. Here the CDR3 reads CASGDSLFTDTQYF. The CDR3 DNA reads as TGTGCCAGCGGGGACTCCCTATTCACAGATACGCAGTATTTT.

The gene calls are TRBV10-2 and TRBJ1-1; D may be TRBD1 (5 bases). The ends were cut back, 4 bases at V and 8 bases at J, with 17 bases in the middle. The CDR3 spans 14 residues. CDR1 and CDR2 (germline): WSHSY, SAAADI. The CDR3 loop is CASSAYDSHREAFF. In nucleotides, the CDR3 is TGCGCCAGCAGTGCTTACGACAGCCACAGGGAAGCTTTCTTT.

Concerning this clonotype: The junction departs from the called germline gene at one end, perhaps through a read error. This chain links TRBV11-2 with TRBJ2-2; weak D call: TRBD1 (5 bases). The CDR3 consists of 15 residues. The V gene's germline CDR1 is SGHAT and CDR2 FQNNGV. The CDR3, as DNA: TGTGCCAGCGGCTTCTTCGACAGAGACACCGGGGAGCTGTTTTTT. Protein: CASGFFDRDTGELFF.

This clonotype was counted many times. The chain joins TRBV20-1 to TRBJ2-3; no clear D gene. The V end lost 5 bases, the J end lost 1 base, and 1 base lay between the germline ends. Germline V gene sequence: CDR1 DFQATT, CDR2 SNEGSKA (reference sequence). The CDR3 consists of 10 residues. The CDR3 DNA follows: TGCAGTGCTGGCACAGATACGCAGTATTTT. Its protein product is CSAGTDTQYF.

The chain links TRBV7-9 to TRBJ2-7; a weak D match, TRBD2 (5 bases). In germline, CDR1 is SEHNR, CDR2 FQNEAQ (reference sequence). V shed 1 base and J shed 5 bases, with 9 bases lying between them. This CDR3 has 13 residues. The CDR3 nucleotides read TGTGCCAGCAGCTTAGTATCCGGGGACGAGCAGTACTTC. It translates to CASSLVSGDEQYF.

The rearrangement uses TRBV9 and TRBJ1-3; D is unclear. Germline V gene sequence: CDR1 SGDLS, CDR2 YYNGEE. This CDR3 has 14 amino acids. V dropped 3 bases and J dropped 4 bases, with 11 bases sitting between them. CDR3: CASSGGLAGNTIYF. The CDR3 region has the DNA TGTGCCAGCAGCGGAGGACTAGCGGGAAACACCATATATTTT.